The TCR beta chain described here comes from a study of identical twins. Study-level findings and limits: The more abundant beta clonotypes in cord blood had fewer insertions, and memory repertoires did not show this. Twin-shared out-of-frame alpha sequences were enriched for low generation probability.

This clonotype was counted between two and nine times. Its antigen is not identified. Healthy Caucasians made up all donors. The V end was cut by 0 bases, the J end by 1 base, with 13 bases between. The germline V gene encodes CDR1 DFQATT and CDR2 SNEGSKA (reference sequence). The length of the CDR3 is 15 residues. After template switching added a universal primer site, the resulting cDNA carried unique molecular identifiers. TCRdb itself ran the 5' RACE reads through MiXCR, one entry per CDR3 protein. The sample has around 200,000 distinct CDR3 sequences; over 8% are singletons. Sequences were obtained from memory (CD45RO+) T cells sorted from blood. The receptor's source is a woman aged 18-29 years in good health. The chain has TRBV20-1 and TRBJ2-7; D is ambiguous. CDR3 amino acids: CSARDGARASYEQYF. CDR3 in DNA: TGCAGTGCTAGAGATGGTGCCCGAGCGTCCTACGAGCAGTACTTC.